The 12 T cell receptor beta chains reported below all come from one sample, sequenced in a study of blood T cell repertoires in COVID-19 (dated by TCRdb to about 2020). The library was made by the immunoSEQ multiplex PCR assay. The source is immuneACCESS, and TCRdb retained only in-frame sequences with V and J called. Part of the clones is not carried over; for the studies checked, unresolved V genes explain less than half of this, and the remainder is unexplained. The sample table holds hundreds of thousands of clones, of which roughly 88% were seen once. Over 0.55% of the sample comes from the top ten. Material: peripheral blood. All receptors come from a human donor in a cohort sampled during active COVID-19.

The CDR3 nucleotides read TGTGCCAGCAGCGGCCAGGGGGTAGGAACTGAAGCTTTCTTT. This encodes CASSGQGVGTEAFF. The J gene is TRBJ1-1, the V gene TRBV7-2; 7 nucleotides match TRBD1. V lost 5 bases and J lost 5; bases outside the gene matches: 8. Germline CDR1 is SGHTA and CDR2 is FQGNSA. The CDR3 length is 14 residues.

V gene TRBV14 combines with J gene TRBJ1-3; D not certain. Germline-derived CDR1 and CDR2 are SGHDN and FVKESK. Trimming cost V 1 base and J 7 bases, with 11 bases left between them. The CDR3 runs 14 residues. CDR3 DNA: TGTGCCAGCAGCCAAGCAAGCGTGGCGAACACCATATATTTT. Translating gives CASSQASVANTIYF.

The rearrangement uses TRBV30 and TRBJ1-6; 11 bases match TRBD1. V lost 3 bases and J lost 8; bases outside the gene matches: 9. The CDR3 spans 16 residues. The germline CDR1 and CDR2 sequences are GTSNPN and SVGIG (reference sequence). Here the CDR3 reads CAWSGGQGVRDSPLHF. CDR3 nucleotides: TGTGCCTGGAGCGGGGGACAGGGGGTTCGAGATTCACCCCTCCACTTT.

This chain uses TRBV9 with TRBJ2-7, with 9 bases fitting TRBD2. Germline V gene sequence: CDR1 SGDLS, CDR2 YYNGEE. Trimming cost V 2 bases and J 6 bases; bases outside gene matches: 3. The length of the CDR3 is 13 residues. The CDR3 sequence is CASSVGLASEQYF. Written as DNA, the CDR3 is TGTGCCAGCAGCGTGGGACTAGCCAGCGAGCAGTACTTC.

The rearrangement links TRBV10-1 to TRBJ1-3; the D is unclear. Germline V gives CDR1 WNHNN, CDR2 SYGVQD (reference sequence). The CDR3 loop spans 15 amino acids. With 3 bases removed from V and 3 bases from J, the gap between germline ends came to 12 bases. This chain's CDR3 is CASSELTAYGNTIYF. The CDR3 coding sequence is TGCGCCAGCAGTGAATTGACTGCTTATGGAAACACCATATATTTT.

The V call is TRBV2, the J call TRBJ1-6, with 8 bases aligning to TRBD1. Germline V lookup: CDR1 SNHLY, CDR2 FYNNEI. The CDR3 length is 13 residues. With 6 bases clipped from V and 9 bases from J, the junction kept 4 bases outside the gene matches. Here the CDR3 DNA reads TGTGCCAGCAGCGGACAGGGACTTTCACCCCTCCACTTT. It yields the protein CASSGQGLSPLHF.

The V gene is TRBV4-3, the J gene TRBJ2-7; TRBD2 matches 8 bases. With 4 bases clipped from V and 0 bases from J, the junction kept 17 bases outside the gene matches. CDR1 and CDR2 (germline): LGHNA, YSLEER. CDR3 length equals 19 residues. The CDR3 sequence: CASSLLPPGSGTNSYEQYF. In nucleotides, the CDR3 is TGCGCCAGCAGCCTACTACCGCCAGGTAGCGGGACTAACTCCTACGAGCAGTACTTC.

The genes are TRBV19 and TRBJ2-7; the match to TRBD2 covers 10 bases. CDR1 and CDR2 from the germline V gene are LNHDA and SQIVND (reference sequence). With V trimmed by 4 bases and J by 0 bases, 6 bases remained unmatched. There are 16 residues in the CDR3. This CDR3 reads CASSSARLAGSYEQYF. The CDR3, as DNA: TGTGCCAGTAGTAGCGCCAGACTAGCGGGCTCCTACGAGCAGTACTTC.

The rearrangement links TRBV3-1 (or the pseudogene TRBV3-2) to TRBJ1-2, with D possibly being TRBD1 (6 bases). Germline V gene lookup returns CDR1 LGHDT and CDR2 YNNKEL (reference sequence). The CDR3 loop spans 14 amino acids. Trimming removed 3 bases from V and 4 bases from J, with 12 bases in between. The DNA for the CDR3 is TGTGCCAGCAGCCAGGGGGGGGCCACCTATGGCTACACCTTC. This gives the protein CASSQGGATYGYTF.

V usage is TRBV20-1 and J usage is TRBJ1-1, with unresolved D. V gave up 0 bases and J gave up 8 bases, with 7 bases separating them. The germline CDR1 and CDR2 sequences are DFQATT and SNEGSKA (reference sequence). This CDR3 is 11 amino acids long. This CDR3 is CSARDPGEAFF. The CDR3 nucleotides are TGCAGTGCTAGAGACCCCGGGGAAGCTTTCTTT.

Of note for this clone: Additional DNA sequences in this sample encode the identical CDR3. The rearrangement links TRBV20-1 to TRBJ2-5; D is ambiguous. The germline gives CDR1 DFQATT, CDR2 SNEGSKA (reference sequence). The CDR3 is 10 amino acids. V gave up 3 bases and J gave up 5 bases, with 4 bases separating them. For the CDR3, the DNA is TGCAGTGCTAGCCTGGAGACCCAGTACTTC. It yields the protein CSASLETQYF.

The gene calls are TRBV6-2 or TRBV6-3 and TRBJ1-2; the D gene is possibly TRBD1 (5 bases). The CDR3 consists of 15 residues. Trimming cost V 0 bases and J 5 bases, with 13 bases left between them. Germline V gives CDR1 MNHEY, CDR2 SVGEGT. CDR3 sequence: CASSYSQGLKYGYTF. CDR3 in DNA: TGTGCCAGCAGTTACTCGCAGGGTTTGAAGTATGGCTACACCTTC.